This T cell receptor (beta chain) was identified during a study of cytomegalovirus exposure and HLA in healthy donors. Comments on this clone: What it recognizes is unknown.

PCR employed 60 Vbeta and 13 Jbeta primers. The assay was immunoSEQ multiplex PCR, and TCRdb's table has in-frame clones only and misses some. The table shows 100,000 to 150,000 clones, with about three quarters occurring only once. Germline CDR1 and CDR2: SGHNT and YYREEE (reference sequence). This CDR3 contains 14 residues. The ends were cut back, 4 bases at V and 5 bases at J, with 12 bases in the middle. General study points: Later genetic work tied a missense DCLRE1C variant to beta-chain V and J trimming. Sequencing depth across donors, presence/absence analyses assumed, was roughly uniform.

Material: PBMCs. The V and J genes are TRBV5-4 and TRBJ1-4; weak D call: TRBD1 (6 bases). The clonotype comes from a female donor in good health and CMV-seronegative. The DNA of the CDR3 is TGTGCCAGCAGCCGCGACAGGAAGAATGAAAAACTGTTTTTT. It specifies CASSRDRKNEKLFF.